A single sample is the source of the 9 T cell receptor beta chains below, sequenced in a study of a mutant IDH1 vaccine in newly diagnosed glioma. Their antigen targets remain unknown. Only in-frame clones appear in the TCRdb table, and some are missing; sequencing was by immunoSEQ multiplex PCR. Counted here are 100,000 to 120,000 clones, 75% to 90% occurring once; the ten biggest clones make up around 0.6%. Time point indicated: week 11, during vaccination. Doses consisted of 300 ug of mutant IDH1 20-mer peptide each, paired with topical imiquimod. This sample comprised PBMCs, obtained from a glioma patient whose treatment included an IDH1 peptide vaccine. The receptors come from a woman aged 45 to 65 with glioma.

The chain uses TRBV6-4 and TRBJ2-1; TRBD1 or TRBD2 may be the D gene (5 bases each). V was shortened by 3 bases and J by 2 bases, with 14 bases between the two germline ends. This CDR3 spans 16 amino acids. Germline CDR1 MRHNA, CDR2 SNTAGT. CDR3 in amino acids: CASSDLLGVPYNEQFF. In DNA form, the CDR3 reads TGTGCCAGCAGTGATTTACTAGGGGTGCCCTACAATGAGCAGTTCTTC.

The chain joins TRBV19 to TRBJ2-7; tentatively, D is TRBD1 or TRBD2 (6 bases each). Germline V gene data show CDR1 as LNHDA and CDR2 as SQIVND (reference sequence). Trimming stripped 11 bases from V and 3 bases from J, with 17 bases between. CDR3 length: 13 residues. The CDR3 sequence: CALVRGPNYEQYF. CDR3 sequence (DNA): TGTGCCCTTGTACGGGGGCCCAACTACGAGCAGTACTTC.

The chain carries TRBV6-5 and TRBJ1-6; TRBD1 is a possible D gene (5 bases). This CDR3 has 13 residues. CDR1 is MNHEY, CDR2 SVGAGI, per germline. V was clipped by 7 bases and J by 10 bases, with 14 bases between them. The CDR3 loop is CASMAGIRSPLHF. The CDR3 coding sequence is TGTGCCAGCATGGCAGGGATAAGGTCACCCCTCCACTTT.

In nucleotides, the CDR3 is TGTGCCAGCAGCTTAGCGGCTAGCGGCTCCTACAATGAGCAGTTCTTC. Residues: CASSLAASGSYNEQFF. This sequence joins TRBV11-2 and TRBJ2-1; 7 bases line up with TRBD2. This CDR3 contains 16 residues. The germline gives CDR1 SGHAT, CDR2 FQNNGV. Trimming removed 1 base from V and 0 bases from J; junction bases left unmatched: 3.

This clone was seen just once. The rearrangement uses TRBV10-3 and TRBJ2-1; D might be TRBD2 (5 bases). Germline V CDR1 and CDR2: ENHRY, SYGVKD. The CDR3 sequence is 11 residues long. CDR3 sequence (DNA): TGTTCGTTGGGAGATAGTAATGAGCAGTTCTTC. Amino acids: CSLGDSNEQFF.

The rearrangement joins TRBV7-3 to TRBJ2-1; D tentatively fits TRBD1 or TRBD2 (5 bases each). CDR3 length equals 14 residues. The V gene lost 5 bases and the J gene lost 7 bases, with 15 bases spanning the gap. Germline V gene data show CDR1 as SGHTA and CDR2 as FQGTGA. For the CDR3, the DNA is TGTGCCAGCAGCACGGGGCCATCGGGGAATGAGCAGTTCTTC. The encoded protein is CASSTGPSGNEQFF. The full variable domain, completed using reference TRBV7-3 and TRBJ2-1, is GAGVSQTPSNKVTEKGKYVELRCDPISGHTALYWYRQSLGQGPEFLIYFQGTGAADDSGLPNDRFFAVRPEGSVSTLKIQRTERGDSAVYLCASSTGPSGNEQFFGPGTRLTVL.

CDR3 amino acids: CSAARGDNEKLFF. Here the CDR3 DNA reads TGCAGCGCTGCTAGGGGGGATAATGAAAAACTGTTTTTT. The V gene is TRBV29-1, the J gene TRBJ1-4, with D possibly matching TRBD1 (6 bases). The CDR3 consists of 13 residues. V was shortened by 7 bases and J by 4 bases, with 13 bases between the two germline ends. CDR1 SQVTM and CDR2 ANQGSEA come from the germline V gene.

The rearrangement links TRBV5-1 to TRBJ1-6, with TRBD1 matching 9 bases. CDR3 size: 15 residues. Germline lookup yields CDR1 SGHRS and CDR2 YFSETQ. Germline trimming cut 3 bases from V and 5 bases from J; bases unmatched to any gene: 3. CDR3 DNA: TGCGCCAGCAGCTGGGACAGGGTGAATAATTCACCCCTCCACTTT. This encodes CASSWDRVNNSPLHF.

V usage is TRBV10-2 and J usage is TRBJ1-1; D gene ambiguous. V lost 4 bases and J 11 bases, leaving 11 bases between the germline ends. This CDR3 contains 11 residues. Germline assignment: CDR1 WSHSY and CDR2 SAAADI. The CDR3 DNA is TGCGCCAGCAGTGGGACTGCTGTGGCTTTCTTT. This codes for CASSGTAVAFF.